This is a list of T cell receptor beta chains from one sample in a study of T cells in localized non-small cell lung cancer. Generated by immunoSEQ multiplex PCR, the TCRdb table keeps only in-frame clones and is missing some. This repertoire shows tens of thousands of clones, around 84% found once; its top ten account for less than 45%. This specimen was peripheral blood, taken before any cancer treatment. The receptor set was obtained from a male donor older than 55 with stage II squamous cell lung carcinoma. The CDR3 runs from the conserved cysteine through the conserved F or W. The order of the fields is J gene, V gene, D gene, clone size, CDR3 DNA, CDR3 protein. A D gene is named only where the DNA matches it firmly. The size entry is marked missing in some rows and otherwise reads once, few, many or a size class.

j_call: TRBJ2-1; v_call: TRBV2; d_call: -; clone_size: -; cdr3_nt: TGTGCCAGCAGTGAAGAACGGGGGTACAATGAGCAGTTCTTC; cdr3_aa: CASSEERGYNEQFF
j_call: TRBJ1-5; v_call: TRBV27; d_call: TRBD1; clone_size: -; cdr3_nt: TGTGCCAGCAGTTTAATGGGGGTAACAGGGGACTTAAGCAATCAGCCCCAGCATTTT; cdr3_aa: CASSLMGVTGDLSNQPQHF
j_call: TRBJ2-7; v_call: TRBV6-5; d_call: TRBD2; clone_size: -; cdr3_nt: TGTGCCAGCAGAGGTGATCTAGCGGGAGGGCACGAGCAGTACTTC; cdr3_aa: CASRGDLAGGHEQYF
j_call: TRBJ1-4; v_call: TRBV30; d_call: -; clone_size: -; cdr3_nt: TGTGCCTGGAGCGTACTAACTAATGAAAAACTGTTTTTT; cdr3_aa: CAWSVLTNEKLFF
j_call: TRBJ1-1; v_call: TRBV12-5; d_call: -; clone_size: -; cdr3_nt: TGTGCTAGTGGTTTGGAGGGCCCGAACACTGAAGCTTTCTTT; cdr3_aa: CASGLEGPNTEAFF
j_call: TRBJ2-7; v_call: TRBV6-5; d_call: -; clone_size: few; cdr3_nt: TGTGCCAGCAGTGTTCCCGGGGTTAGCTACGAGCAGTACTTC; cdr3_aa: CASSVPGVSYEQYF
j_call: TRBJ2-1; v_call: TRBV9; d_call: -; clone_size: -; cdr3_nt: TGTGCCAGCAGCGTAGCGGAGAGCTCCTACAATGAGCAGTTCTTC; cdr3_aa: CASSVAESSYNEQFF
j_call: TRBJ2-2; v_call: TRBV7-3; d_call: TRBD1; clone_size: once; cdr3_nt: TGTGCCAGCAGCTTGGACAGGGGGACCGGGGAGCTGTTTTTT; cdr3_aa: CASSLDRGTGELFF
j_call: TRBJ2-7; v_call: TRBV5-1; d_call: -; clone_size: -; cdr3_nt: TGCGCCAGCAGCTACGTAGGGGGGAAATACGAGCAGTACTTC; cdr3_aa: CASSYVGGKYEQYF
j_call: TRBJ2-1; v_call: TRBV28; d_call: TRBD1; clone_size: -; cdr3_nt: TGTGCCAATAAGTTGAGGGGGCGTTTAACATCCTACAATGAGCAGTTCTTC; cdr3_aa: CANKLRGRLTSYNEQFF
j_call: TRBJ2-3; v_call: TRBV7-9; d_call: -; clone_size: -; cdr3_nt: TGTGCCAGCAGCTTAAATTTCCGGGCTAGCACAGATACGCAGTATTTT; cdr3_aa: CASSLNFRASTDTQYF
j_call: TRBJ2-1; v_call: TRBV23-1; d_call: -; clone_size: -; cdr3_nt: TGCGCCAGCAGTCAATGGGGGGAATACTACAATGAGCAGTTCTTC; cdr3_aa: CASSQWGEYYNEQFF
j_call: TRBJ1-4; v_call: TRBV6-5; d_call: -; clone_size: -; cdr3_nt: TGTGCCAGCACCCCCTGGGGCCGGGAAAAACTGTTTTTT; cdr3_aa: CASTPWGREKLFF
j_call: TRBJ2-1; v_call: TRBV5-1; d_call: -; clone_size: -; cdr3_nt: TGCGCCAGCAGCTTGGACGGCTACAATGAGCAGTTCTTC; cdr3_aa: CASSLDGYNEQFF
j_call: TRBJ2-1; v_call: TRBV6-5; d_call: -; clone_size: -; cdr3_nt: TGTGCCAGCAGTTACGGCACACGCTCCTACAATGAGCAGTTCTTC; cdr3_aa: CASSYGTRSYNEQFF
j_call: TRBJ2-5; v_call: TRBV6-1; d_call: -; clone_size: -; cdr3_nt: TGTGCCAGCAGTGAATGGGAGTGGGGGGAGGCCGACCAAGAGACCCAGTACTTC; cdr3_aa: CASSEWEWGEADQETQYF
j_call: TRBJ2-5; v_call: TRBV6-5; d_call: -; clone_size: -; cdr3_nt: TGTGCCAGCAGTTACGTACCGGGCAGAGAGACCCAGTACTTC; cdr3_aa: CASSYVPGRETQYF
j_call: TRBJ2-1; v_call: TRBV28; d_call: TRBD2; clone_size: -; cdr3_nt: TGTGCCAGCAGTTTTGACACTAGCGGGGGGCCCATAGTAAGCTCCTACAATGAGCAGTTCTTC; cdr3_aa: CASSFDTSGGPIVSSYNEQFF
j_call: TRBJ1-1; v_call: TRBV5-1; d_call: TRBD1; clone_size: -; cdr3_nt: TGCGCCAGCAGCCTGATAAGTACAGGGGGTGGTGAAGCTTTCTTT; cdr3_aa: CASSLISTGGGEAFF
j_call: TRBJ2-7; v_call: TRBV7-2; d_call: -; clone_size: -; cdr3_nt: TGTGCCAGCAGCAACCAGGGATACGAGCAGTACTTC; cdr3_aa: CASSNQGYEQYF
j_call: TRBJ1-5; v_call: TRBV5-1; d_call: -; clone_size: -; cdr3_nt: TGCGCCAGCAGCTGGGAGGGGAATCAGCCCCAGCATTTT; cdr3_aa: CASSWEGNQPQHF
j_call: TRBJ2-2; v_call: TRBV27; d_call: -; clone_size: -; cdr3_nt: TGTGCCAGCACCATACAACCCACCGGGGAGCTGTTTTTT; cdr3_aa: CASTIQPTGELFF
j_call: TRBJ1-1; v_call: TRBV18; d_call: -; clone_size: -; cdr3_nt: TGTGCCAGCCAGCGGGACCTAAAGCCGGCTGAAGCTTTCTTT; cdr3_aa: CASQRDLKPAEAFF
j_call: TRBJ2-5; v_call: TRBV2; d_call: -; clone_size: -; cdr3_nt: TGTGCCAGCAGTAGCGCAGGGGAAGAGACCCAGTACTTC; cdr3_aa: CASSSAGEETQYF
j_call: TRBJ2-7; v_call: TRBV7-9; d_call: -; clone_size: -; cdr3_nt: TGTGCCAGCAGCTCAAGACAAGCCGGCTTCAACGAGCAGTACTTC; cdr3_aa: CASSSRQAGFNEQYF
j_call: TRBJ2-5; v_call: TRBV29-1; d_call: -; clone_size: -; cdr3_nt: TGCAGCGTTGAAGATCAGACCGACCAGTACTTC; cdr3_aa: CSVEDQTDQYF
j_call: TRBJ2-7; v_call: TRBV9; d_call: TRBD2; clone_size: few; cdr3_nt: TGTGCCAGCAGCGCAGCGGGAGCAGGTTACGAGCAGTACTTC; cdr3_aa: CASSAAGAGYEQYF
j_call: TRBJ2-1; v_call: TRBV19; d_call: -; clone_size: -; cdr3_nt: TGTGCCAGTAGTCGAGGGTTCAATGAGCAGTTCTTC; cdr3_aa: CASSRGFNEQFF
j_call: TRBJ2-3; v_call: TRBV10-3; d_call: -; clone_size: -; cdr3_nt: TGTGCCATCAGTGAGGGCGGGTCCACAGATACGCAGTATTTT; cdr3_aa: CAISEGGSTDTQYF
j_call: TRBJ2-2; v_call: TRBV11-3; d_call: -; clone_size: -; cdr3_nt: TGTGCCAGCAGGCTACACGGGCTCCTGAACACCGGGGAGCTGTTTTTT; cdr3_aa: CASRLHGLLNTGELFF
j_call: TRBJ2-7; v_call: TRBV4-1; d_call: TRBD1; clone_size: many; cdr3_nt: TGCGCCAGCAGCCCAATACAGGGGCTCAGTTACGAGCAGTACTTC; cdr3_aa: CASSPIQGLSYEQYF
j_call: TRBJ2-3; v_call: TRBV7-3; d_call: -; clone_size: -; cdr3_nt: TGTGCCAGCAGCTTACCGTACAACACAGATACGCAGTATTTT; cdr3_aa: CASSLPYNTDTQYF
j_call: TRBJ2-5; v_call: TRBV7-2; d_call: TRBD2; clone_size: -; cdr3_nt: TGTGCCAGCAGCCCCCCCCTAGCGGGGGGGCAGGAGACCCAGTACTTC; cdr3_aa: CASSPPLAGGQETQYF
j_call: TRBJ2-7; v_call: TRBV29-1; d_call: -; clone_size: -; cdr3_nt: TGCAGCGTTTCCGTGGACGGCTACGAGCAGTACTTC; cdr3_aa: CSVSVDGYEQYF
j_call: TRBJ1-6; v_call: TRBV2; d_call: -; clone_size: few; cdr3_nt: TGTGCCAGCAGTGAGGGCAGACATTCACCCCTCCACTTT; cdr3_aa: CASSEGRHSPLHF
j_call: TRBJ2-1; v_call: TRBV10-3; d_call: TRBD1; clone_size: -; cdr3_nt: TGTGCCATTACAGGGGGCCCCTACAATGAGCAGTTCTTC; cdr3_aa: CAITGGPYNEQFF
j_call: TRBJ1-1; v_call: TRBV6-1; d_call: -; clone_size: -; cdr3_nt: TGTGCCAGCAAGAGGGGAAAGGACACTGAAGCTTTCTTT; cdr3_aa: CASKRGKDTEAFF
j_call: TRBJ2-1; v_call: TRBV7-9; d_call: -; clone_size: -; cdr3_nt: TGTGCCAGCACCCTTCCTCGAGTGGGCTACAATGAGCAGTTCTTC; cdr3_aa: CASTLPRVGYNEQFF
j_call: TRBJ2-7; v_call: TRBV29-1; d_call: -; clone_size: -; cdr3_nt: TGCAGCGCGGCGCTCGGGGGCTACGAGCAGTACTTC; cdr3_aa: CSAALGGYEQYF
j_call: TRBJ2-5; v_call: TRBV5-1; d_call: TRBD1; clone_size: -; cdr3_nt: TGCGCCAGCAGCTTGTCAGGGGGAACCCAAGAGACCCAGTACTTC; cdr3_aa: CASSLSGGTQETQYF